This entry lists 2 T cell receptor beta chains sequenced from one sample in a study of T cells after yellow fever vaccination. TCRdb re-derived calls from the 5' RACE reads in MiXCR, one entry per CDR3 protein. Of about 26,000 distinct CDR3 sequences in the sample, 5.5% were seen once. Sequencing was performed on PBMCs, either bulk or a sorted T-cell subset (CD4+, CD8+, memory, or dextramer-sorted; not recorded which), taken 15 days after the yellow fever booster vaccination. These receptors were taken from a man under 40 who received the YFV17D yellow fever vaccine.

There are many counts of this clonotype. CDR3 protein: CASSLDSTYSGNTIYF. The DNA of the CDR3 is TGCGCCAGCAGCTTGGATTCCACCTACTCTGGAAACACCATATATTTT. The V and J genes are TRBV5-1 and TRBJ1-3, with D unresolved. There are 16 residues in the CDR3. Trimming took off 0 bases at V and 0 bases at J, with 10 bases between the two ends. CDR1 SGHRS and CDR2 YFSETQ come from the germline V gene.

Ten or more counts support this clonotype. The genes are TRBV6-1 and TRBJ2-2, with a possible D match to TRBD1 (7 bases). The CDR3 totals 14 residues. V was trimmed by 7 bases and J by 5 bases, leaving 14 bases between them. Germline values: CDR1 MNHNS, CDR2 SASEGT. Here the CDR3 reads CASTRGTATGELFF. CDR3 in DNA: TGTGCCAGCACCCGGGGGACAGCGACCGGGGAGCTGTTTTTT.